These 23 T cell receptor beta chains originate from one sample sequenced in a study of T cells in Graves' hyperthyroidism and ophthalmopathy. Authors of the study amplified TCR beta CDR3 regions from RNA transcripts. When the TCR CDR3 underwent first-round RT-PCR, the HTBI primer set was used. TCRdb redid the calling of the multiplex PCR reads with MiXCR, one entry per CDR3 protein. The sample shows under 350,000 distinct CDR3 sequences, 21% of them seen only once. The sample comprised blood. The receptor set was obtained from a woman aged 45-59 years with Graves' hyperthyroidism.

The V gene is TRBV5-1, the J gene TRBJ2-6; unclear D gene. V was cut by 4 bases and J by 4 bases, with 12 bases left in between. This CDR3 has 15 residues. CDR1 SGHRS and CDR2 YFSETQ come from the germline V gene. CDR3 DNA sequence: TGCGCCAGCAGCCAACCCGGAGCCGGGGCCAACGTCCTGACTTTC. This gives the protein CASSQPGAGANVLTF. The full variable domain, in which reference TRBV5-1 and TRBJ2-6 provide the parts outside the CDR3, is KAGVTQTPRYLIKTRGQQVTLSCSPISGHRSVSWYQQTPGQGLQFLFEYFSETQRNKGNFPGRFSGRQFSNSRSEMNVSTLELGDSALYLCASSQPGAGANVLTFGAGSRLTVL.

This clonotype was observed at least ten times. The chain has TRBV12-3 or TRBV12-4 and TRBJ2-1; possibly TRBD2 for D (6 bases). The CDR3 totals 15 residues. V lost 7 bases and J 0 bases, leaving 13 bases between the germline ends. CDR3 region: CASIELGGSYNEQFF. The CDR3 nucleotides are TGTGCCAGCATCGAACTGGGGGGCTCCTACAATGAGCAGTTCTTC.

This clonotype came up many times. V is TRBV20-1 and J is TRBJ1-2; a possible D gene is TRBD1 (5 bases). Trimming removed 5 bases from V and 7 bases from J, with 14 bases in between. CDR1 is DFQATT and CDR2 is SNEGSKA in the germline V gene (reference sequence). The CDR3 has 12 amino acids. DNA for the CDR3: TGCAGTGCTGGGGACGGGACGGGTGGCTACACCTTC. Residues: CSAGDGTGGYTF.

In this sample, this clonotype turned up many times. The genes are TRBV27 and TRBJ1-5; the D gene is possibly TRBD1 (5 bases). CDR1 and CDR2 (germline): MNHEY, SMNVEV (reference sequence). The V end was cut by 5 bases, the J end by 8 bases, with 16 bases between. This CDR3 comprises 14 residues. The CDR3 nucleotides are TGTGCCAGCAGTCCCCCCGGACATCAAGAGCCCCAGCATTTT. Encoded protein: CASSPPGHQEPQHF.

This clonotype was counted ten times or more. The chain has TRBV2 and TRBJ2-7; 9 positions agree with TRBD1. The junction had 6 bases not matched to a gene; V was cut back by 9 bases and J by 6 bases. Looked up from germline, CDR1 is SNHLY and CDR2 is FYNNEI. This CDR3 has 12 amino acids. CDR3 coding DNA: TGTGCCAGATGGGACAGGGTCGGCGAGCAGTACTTC. This gives the protein CARWDRVGEQYF.

This clonotype was detected many times. The chain recombines TRBV20-1 with TRBJ1-1; D is unclear. The CDR3 loop spans 16 amino acids. The germline V and J ends were trimmed by 0 bases and 1 base, with 15 bases remaining between them. Looked up from germline, CDR1 is DFQATT and CDR2 is SNEGSKA (reference sequence). The CDR3 DNA sequence: TGCAGTGCTAGAGATCTCGACTCCGGATGGAACACTGAAGCTTTCTTT. This codes for CSARDLDSGWNTEAFF.

This clonotype was detected ten times or more. The chain uses TRBV5-1 and TRBJ2-5, with D perhaps TRBD1 (6 bases). The CDR3 sequence is 14 residues long. V dropped 4 bases and J dropped 1 base, with 11 bases sitting between them. Germline values: CDR1 SGHRS, CDR2 YFSETQ. CDR3 protein: CASSTKQGQETQYF. Written as DNA, the CDR3 is TGCGCCAGCAGCACGAAACAGGGCCAAGAGACCCAGTACTTC.

Ten or more counts support this clonotype. This sequence joins TRBV5-1 and TRBJ1-2, with TRBD1 matching 8 bases. This CDR3 has 14 residues. The germline V gene has CDR1 SGHRS and CDR2 YFSETQ. V was clipped by 2 bases and J by 6 bases; unmatched bases: 6. The CDR3, as DNA: TGCGCCAGCAGCTTCGGACAGGGAGTCGATGGCTACACCTTC. Translating gives CASSFGQGVDGYTF.

In its sample, this clonotype was seen many times. This chain joins TRBV20-1 and TRBJ1-5, with D possibly matching TRBD1 (5 bases). This CDR3 comprises 14 residues. The germline V gene encodes CDR1 DFQATT and CDR2 SNEGSKA (reference sequence). The V end was cut by 5 bases, the J end by 5 bases, with 16 bases between. The CDR3 loop reads CSAPQGVGDQPQHF. The CDR3 region has the DNA TGCAGTGCTCCGCAGGGAGTGGGAGATCAGCCCCAGCATTTT.

This clonotype came up a few times. V gene TRBV6-1 combines with J gene TRBJ2-1; no firm D call. The V gene lost 3 bases and the J gene lost 5 bases, with 5 bases spanning the gap. In germline, CDR1 is MNHNS, CDR2 SASEGT. This CDR3 region has 12 residues. The CDR3 nucleotides are TGTGCCAGCAGTGATGATGACAATGAGCAGTTCTTC. Its protein is CASSDDDNEQFF.

This clonotype came up a few times. The chain combines TRBV5-1 with TRBJ2-7, with TRBD2 matching 13 bases. Germline V gene lookup returns CDR1 SGHRS and CDR2 YFSETQ. The junction had 11 bases not matched to a gene; V was cut back by 5 bases and J by 3 bases. The CDR3 is 17 residues long. The DNA for the CDR3 is TGCGCCAGCAGGAAACAACCGGGACTAGCGGGACACTACGAGCAGTACTTC. Translated: CASRKQPGLAGHYEQYF.

This clonotype was counted many times. The V gene is TRBV2, the J gene TRBJ1-1, with D hard to call. V dropped 7 bases and J dropped 4 bases, with 16 bases sitting between them. Per the germline V gene, CDR1 is SNHLY and CDR2 is FYNNEI. The CDR3 runs 14 residues. CDR3 amino acids: CASIRSFLGTEAFF. CDR3 nucleotide sequence: TGTGCCAGCATCCGCAGCTTTCTGGGCACTGAAGCTTTCTTT. The entire variable domain, with the rest obtained from reference TRBV2 and TRBJ1-1, is as follows: EPEVTQTPSHQVTQMGQEVILRCVPISNHLYFYWYRQILGQKVEFLVSFYNNEISEKSEIFDDQFSVERPDGSNFTLKIRSTKLEDSAMYFCASIRSFLGTEAFFGQGTRLTVV.

The genes are TRBV20-1 and TRBJ2-2; D is possibly TRBD1 or TRBD2 (6 bases each). In germline, CDR1 is DFQATT, CDR2 SNEGSKA (reference sequence). V was clipped by 0 bases and J by 0 bases, with 17 bases between them. This CDR3 is 18 amino acids long. The chain's CDR3 is CSARDRGWGATNTGELFF. CDR3 bases: TGCAGTGCTAGAGATCGGGGGTGGGGGGCGACGAACACCGGGGAGCTGTTTTTT.

This clonotype was picked up many times. The chain has TRBV7-2 and TRBJ2-2, with a possible D match to TRBD1 (6 bases). This CDR3 is 16 amino acids long. V dropped 4 bases and J dropped 1 base, with 13 bases sitting between them. Germline V lookup: CDR1 SGHTA, CDR2 FQGNSA. For the CDR3, the DNA is TGTGCCAGCAGCTCCGCGGACAGAGTGAACACCGGGGAGCTGTTTTTT. This encodes CASSSADRVNTGELFF.

Ten or more counts support this clonotype. This CDR3 is CVSQGYGDTEAFF. As DNA, the CDR3 is TGTGTTTCTCAGGGGTATGGGGACACTGAAGCTTTCTTT. The chain has TRBV28 and TRBJ1-1, with D possibly matching TRBD1 (6 bases). The CDR3 runs 13 residues. Germline V lookup: CDR1 MDHEN, CDR2 SYDVKM.

In the case of this clonotype: One end of the junction is discordant with germline, which a read error may explain. The chain uses TRBV7-9 and TRBJ1-5; tentative D call: TRBD1 (5 bases). The germline CDR1 and CDR2 sequences are SEHNR and FQNEAQ (reference sequence). The CDR3 loop spans 12 amino acids. For the CDR3, the DNA is TGTGCCGGCAGCTTAGGCGACAGGCCCCAGCATTTT. Translated, it gives CAGSLGDRPQHF.

Many counts were recorded for this clonotype. The gene calls are TRBV12-3 or TRBV12-4 and TRBJ1-5; maybe TRBD1 (5 bases). Trimming left V 4 bases short and J 0 bases short, with 10 bases between. The CDR3 spans 15 residues. DNA of the CDR3: TGTGCCAGCAGTTCTCCCGGGACTAGCAATCAGCCCCAGCATTTT. Residues: CASSSPGTSNQPQHF.

This clonotype was counted many times. This chain joins TRBV5-1 and TRBJ1-1, with D possibly TRBD1 on 5 matching bases. The CDR3 spans 15 residues. Deletions cut 4 bases from V and 3 bases from J, with 16 bases between. In germline, CDR1 is SGHRS, CDR2 YFSETQ. The CDR3 is CASSTSGFLDTEAFF. CDR3 nucleotide sequence: TGCGCCAGCAGCACATCAGGGTTTCTTGACACTGAAGCTTTCTTT.

This clonotype was recorded at least ten times. The rearrangement uses TRBV29-1 and TRBJ1-1; 9 nucleotides agree with TRBD1. Per the germline V gene, CDR1 is SQVTM and CDR2 is ANQGSEA. Trimming at V came to 1 base and at J to 9 bases, leaving 3 bases not matched to a gene. The CDR3 consists of 12 residues. In DNA, the CDR3 is TGCAGCGTTGAAGGGGGGACAGGGAAAGCTTTCTTT. The encoded protein is CSVEGGTGKAFF.

This clonotype was detected many times. The chain joins TRBV3-1 to TRBJ2-5, with D tentatively TRBD2 (5 bases). Per the germline V gene, CDR1 is LGHDT and CDR2 is YNNKEL (reference sequence). The CDR3 runs to 14 residues. V was clipped by 4 bases and J by 1 base, with 10 bases between them. DNA for the CDR3: TGTGCCAGCAGCCTAAAACTAGGCCAAGAGACCCAGTACTTC. Protein: CASSLKLGQETQYF.

This clonotype was recorded at least ten times. This chain uses TRBV7-9 with TRBJ2-5; D may match TRBD1 or TRBD2 (5 bases each). The CDR3 is 16 residues long. Germline V gives CDR1 SEHNR, CDR2 FQNEAQ (reference sequence). Trimming removed 3 bases from V and 3 bases from J, with 17 bases in between. This chain's CDR3 is CASSFLGVVTEETQYF. CDR3 nucleotide sequence: TGTGCCAGCAGCTTTCTGGGGGTAGTGACAGAAGAGACCCAGTACTTC.

This chain links TRBV12-3 or TRBV12-4 with TRBJ1-1, with unresolved D. CDR3 length: 15 amino acids. Trimming removed 4 bases from V and 6 bases from J, with 18 bases in between. CDR3 residues: CASSSYTRGGPEAFF. CDR3 DNA: TGTGCCAGCAGTTCATATACGCGGGGAGGGCCTGAAGCTTTCTTT.

This clonotype was seen ten or more times. This chain uses TRBV7-9 with TRBJ2-2, with D perhaps TRBD1 or TRBD2 (5 bases each). This CDR3 is 15 amino acids long. Germline loops: CDR1 SEHNR, CDR2 FQNEAQ (reference sequence). Between the trimmed V and J ends, which lost 4 bases and 0 bases, there was a span of 9 bases. The CDR3 sequence is CASSWDATNTGELFF. The CDR3 DNA follows: TGTGCCAGCAGCTGGGACGCAACGAACACCGGGGAGCTGTTTTTT.